This TCR beta chain was retrieved from a study of CD8 T cells in ankylosing spondylitis. This clonotype was detected ten times or more. Its antigen is not identified. Overall study findings and caveats: Blood from ankylosing spondylitis patients appeared to carry a characteristic roughly 8-variant TCR beta motif.

TCRdb reprocessed the 5' RACE reads with MiXCR, giving one entry per CDR3 protein. The sample records more than 400,000 distinct CDR3 sequences, approximately 5% being singletons. The CDR3 sequence is 14 residues long. V gave up 4 bases and J gave up 8 bases; unmatched junction bases: 8. This clonotype was obtained from a male donor with ankylosing spondylitis. This sequence joins TRBV12-3 or TRBV12-4 and TRBJ1-2; 9 bases are a match to TRBD1. Sequencing was carried out using blood, either unsorted or a sorted T cell fraction (not recorded which). CDR3: CASSSWGQGGGYTF. The CDR3 nucleotides read TGTGCCAGCAGTTCCTGGGGACAGGGAGGGGGCTACACCTTC.